The T cell receptor beta chain described here comes from a study of CD8+ T cells in alopecia areata. Background on the study: The SALT score measured affected scalp surface percentage in treated patients. Overall study results and limits: For patients receiving tofacitinib, scalp clonality and expanded CD8+ clones among the top 100 significantly decreased.

The authors extracted RNA and reverse transcribed it into cDNA as the sequencing template. Clones were read by immunoSEQ multiplex PCR, and TCRdb kept only the in-frame ones, dropping some. The data contain 150,000 to 200,000 clones, under 80% of them singletons. Indicated treatment: oral pan-JAK inhibitor, 5-10 mg twice daily. The length of the CDR3 is 13 residues. Trimming took 5 bases from V and 1 from J, leaving 3 bases between them. Germline values: CDR1 MNHEY, CDR2 SMNVEV (reference sequence). A single count supports this clone. What it recognizes is unknown. Specimen: CD4+ T cells sorted from blood, collected around week 50, from a patient treated with tofacitinib. The chain recombines TRBV27 with TRBJ1-6; no reliable D call. The clonotype comes from a human donor with alopecia areata. The CDR3 sequence: CASSASYNSPLHF. In DNA, the CDR3 is TGTGCCAGCAGTGCGTCCTATAATTCACCCCTCCACTTT.